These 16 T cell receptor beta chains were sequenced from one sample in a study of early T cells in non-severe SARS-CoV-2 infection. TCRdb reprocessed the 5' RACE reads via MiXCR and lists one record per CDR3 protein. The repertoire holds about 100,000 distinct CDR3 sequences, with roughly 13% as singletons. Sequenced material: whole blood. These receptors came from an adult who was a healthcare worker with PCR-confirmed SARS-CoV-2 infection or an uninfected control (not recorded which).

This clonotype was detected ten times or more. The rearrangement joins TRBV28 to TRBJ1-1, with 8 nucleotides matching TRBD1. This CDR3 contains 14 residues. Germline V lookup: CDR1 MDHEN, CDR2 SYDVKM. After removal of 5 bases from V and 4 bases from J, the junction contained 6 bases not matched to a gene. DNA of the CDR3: TGTGCCAGCAGTCTGGACAGGGTCGGCACTGAAGCTTTCTTT. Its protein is CASSLDRVGTEAFF. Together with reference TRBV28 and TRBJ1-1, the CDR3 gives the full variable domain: DVKVTQSSRYLVKRTGEKVFLECVQDMDHENMFWYRQDPGLGLRLIYFSYDVKMKEKGDIPEGYSVSREKKERFSLILESASTNQTSMYLCASSLDRVGTEAFFGQGTRLTVV.

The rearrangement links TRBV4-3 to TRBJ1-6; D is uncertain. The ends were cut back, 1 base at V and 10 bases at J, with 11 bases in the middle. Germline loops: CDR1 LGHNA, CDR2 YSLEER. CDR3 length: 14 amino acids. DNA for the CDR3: TGCGCCAGCAGCCAAGTAAGCGTAGGATCACCCCTCCACTTT. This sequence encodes CASSQVSVGSPLHF.

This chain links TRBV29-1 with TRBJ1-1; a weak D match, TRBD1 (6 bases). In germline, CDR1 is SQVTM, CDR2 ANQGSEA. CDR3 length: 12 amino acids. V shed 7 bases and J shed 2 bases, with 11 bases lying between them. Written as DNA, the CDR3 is TGCAGCGCCCAGGACAGCAACACTGAAGCTTTCTTT. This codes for CSAQDSNTEAFF.

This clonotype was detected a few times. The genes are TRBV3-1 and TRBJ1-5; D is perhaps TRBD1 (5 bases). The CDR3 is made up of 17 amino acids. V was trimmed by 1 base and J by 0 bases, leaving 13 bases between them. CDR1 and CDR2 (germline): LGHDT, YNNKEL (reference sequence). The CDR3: CASSQGYRGYSNQPQHF. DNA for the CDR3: TGTGCCAGCAGCCAAGGATATAGGGGTTATAGCAATCAGCCCCAGCATTTT. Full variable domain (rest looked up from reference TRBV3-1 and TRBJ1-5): DTAVSQTPKYLVTQMGNDKSIKCEQNLGHDTMYWYKQDSKKFLKIMFSYNNKELIINETVPNRFSPKSPDKAHLNLHINSLELGDSAVYFCASSQGYRGYSNQPQHFGDGTRLSIL.

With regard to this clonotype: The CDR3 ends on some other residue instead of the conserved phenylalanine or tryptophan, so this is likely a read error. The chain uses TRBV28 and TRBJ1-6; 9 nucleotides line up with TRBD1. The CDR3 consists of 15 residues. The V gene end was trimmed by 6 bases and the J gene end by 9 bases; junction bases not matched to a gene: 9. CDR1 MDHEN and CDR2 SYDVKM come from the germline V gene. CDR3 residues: CASSEPGQGSSPLHY. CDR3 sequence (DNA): TGTGCCAGCAGCGAACCGGGACAGGGCAGTTCACCCCTCCACTAT.

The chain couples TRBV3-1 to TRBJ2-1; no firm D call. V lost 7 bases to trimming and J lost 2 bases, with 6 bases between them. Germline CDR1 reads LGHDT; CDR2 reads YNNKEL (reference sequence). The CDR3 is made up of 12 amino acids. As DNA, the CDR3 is TGTGCCAGCATGAGCGCCTACAATGAGCAGTTCTTC. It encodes CASMSAYNEQFF.

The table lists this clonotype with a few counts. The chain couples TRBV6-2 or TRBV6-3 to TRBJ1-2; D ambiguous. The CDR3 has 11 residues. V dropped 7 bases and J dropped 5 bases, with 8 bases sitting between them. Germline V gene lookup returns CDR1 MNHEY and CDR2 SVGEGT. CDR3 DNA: TGTGCCAGCAATCCGAATTATGGCTACACCTTC. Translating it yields CASNPNYGYTF.

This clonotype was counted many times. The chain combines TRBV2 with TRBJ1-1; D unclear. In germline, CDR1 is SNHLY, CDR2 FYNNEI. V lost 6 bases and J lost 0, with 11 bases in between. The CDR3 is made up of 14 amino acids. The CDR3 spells CASRRSPMNTEAFF. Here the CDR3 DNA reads TGTGCCAGCAGGAGGTCCCCCATGAACACTGAAGCTTTCTTT.

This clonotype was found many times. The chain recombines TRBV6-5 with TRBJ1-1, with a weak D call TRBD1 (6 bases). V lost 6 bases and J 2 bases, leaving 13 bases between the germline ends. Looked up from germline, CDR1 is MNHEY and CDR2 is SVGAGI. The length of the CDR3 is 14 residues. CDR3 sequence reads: CASRQGGGNTEAFF. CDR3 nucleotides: TGTGCCAGCAGACAGGGAGGTGGAAACACTGAAGCTTTCTTT.

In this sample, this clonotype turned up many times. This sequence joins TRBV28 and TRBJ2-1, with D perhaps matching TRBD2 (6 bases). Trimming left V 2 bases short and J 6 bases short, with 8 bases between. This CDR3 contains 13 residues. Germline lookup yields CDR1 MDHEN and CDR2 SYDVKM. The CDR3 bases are TGTGCCAGCAGTTTAGGGGGGTTCAATGAGCAGTTCTTC. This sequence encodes CASSLGGFNEQFF.

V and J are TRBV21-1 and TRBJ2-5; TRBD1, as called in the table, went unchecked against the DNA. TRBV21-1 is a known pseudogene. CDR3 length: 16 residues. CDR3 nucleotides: TGTGCCAGCAGCAAAGTGGGGCGACAGGGGAGAGAGACCCAGTACTTC. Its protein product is CASSKVGRQGRETQYF.

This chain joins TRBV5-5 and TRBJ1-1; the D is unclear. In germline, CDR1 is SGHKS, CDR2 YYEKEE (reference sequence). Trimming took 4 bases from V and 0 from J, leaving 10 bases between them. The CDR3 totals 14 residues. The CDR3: CASSEDWLNTEAFF. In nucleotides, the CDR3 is TGTGCCAGCAGCGAGGACTGGTTGAACACTGAAGCTTTCTTT.

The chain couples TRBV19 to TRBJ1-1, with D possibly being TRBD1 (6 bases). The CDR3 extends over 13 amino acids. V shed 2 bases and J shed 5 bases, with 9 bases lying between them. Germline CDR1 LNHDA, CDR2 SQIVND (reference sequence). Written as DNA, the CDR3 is TGTGCCAGTAGTATAACAGGGCGGACTGAAGCTTTCTTT. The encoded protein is CASSITGRTEAFF.

The DNA for the CDR3 is TGTGCCAGCAGCTTCGGACAGGGAGCTTGGGAGCAGTTCTTC. This translates into CASSFGQGAWEQFF. V is TRBV3-1 and J is TRBJ2-1; 8 nucleotides match TRBD1. In germline, CDR1 is LGHDT, CDR2 YNNKEL (reference sequence). This CDR3 region has 14 residues. Trimming took 5 bases from V and 10 from J; bases not matched to a gene: 10.

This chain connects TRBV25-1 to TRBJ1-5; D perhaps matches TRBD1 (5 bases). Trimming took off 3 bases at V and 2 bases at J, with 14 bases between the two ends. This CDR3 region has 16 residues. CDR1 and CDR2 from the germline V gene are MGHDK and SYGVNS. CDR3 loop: CASSEAGSSGNQPQHF. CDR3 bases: TGTGCCAGCAGTGAGGCAGGGTCGTCTGGCAATCAGCCCCAGCATTTT.

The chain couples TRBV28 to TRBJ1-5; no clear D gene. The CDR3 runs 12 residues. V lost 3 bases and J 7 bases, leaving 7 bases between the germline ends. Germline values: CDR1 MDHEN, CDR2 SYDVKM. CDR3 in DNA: TGTGCCAGCAGTTTGGTTAAACAGCCCCAGCATTTT. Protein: CASSLVKQPQHF.